The 20 T cell receptor beta chains listed next were all sequenced from one sample in a study of T cells in Graves' hyperthyroidism and ophthalmopathy. Researchers amplified the TCR beta CDR3 regions from RNA transcripts. RT-PCR in the first round (using the HTBI primer set) targeted the TCR CDR3. In TCRdb, the multiplex PCR reads were re-called with MiXCR into one record per CDR3 protein. The sample shows tens of thousands of distinct CDR3 sequences, roughly 50% of them seen only once. Sequencing was carried out using blood. All receptors derive from a woman aged 55 to 70 with Graves' ophthalmopathy.

With regard to this clonotype: It may be a read error: a sequence one base away is much more abundant. The chain joins TRBV4-2 to TRBJ1-1; a weak D match, TRBD1 (6 bases). The germline V gene encodes CDR1 LGHNA and CDR2 YNFKEQ. The CDR3 covers 15 residues. V lost 4 bases and J lost 8, with 20 bases in between. CDR3: CASSPGQGSPGEAFF. The DNA of the CDR3 is TGTGCCAGCAGCCCCGGGCAGGGGTCTCCAGGGGAAGCTTTCTTT.

This chain links TRBV20-1 with TRBJ1-4; TRBD1 matches at 7 bases. In germline, CDR1 is DFQATT, CDR2 SNEGSKA (reference sequence). The CDR3 is 13 amino acids. Trimming removed 2 bases from V and 8 bases from J; junction bases left unmatched: 5. In DNA form, the CDR3 reads TGCAGTGCTAGACAGGGGGTTAGAGAAAAACTGTTTTTT. This gives the protein CSARQGVREKLFF.

J is TRBJ1-2 and V is TRBV7-3, with 11 bases identical to TRBD1. V lost 0 bases and J lost 12; bases outside the gene matches: 6. The CDR3 extends over 14 amino acids. From germline, CDR1 is SGHTA and CDR2 FQGTGA. CDR3 loop: CASSLTGTGGGNTF. CDR3 coding DNA: TGTGCCAGCAGCTTAACGGGGACAGGGGGTGGAAACACCTTC.

This clonotype was recorded many times. At one boundary the junction diverges from the germline segment, which might be a read error. This chain joins TRBV5-8 and TRBJ1-6; the D is unclear. Germline V gene lookup returns CDR1 SGHTS and CDR2 YDEGEE. The CDR3 length is 13 residues. CDR3 amino acids: CASSLKRNLPLHF. The CDR3 DNA reads TGTGCCAGCAGCTTGAAAAGGAATTTACCCCTCCACTTT.

This clonotype occurred once. The chain recombines TRBV27 with TRBJ1-5; TRBD1 is a possible D gene (5 bases). V gave up 4 bases and J gave up 2 bases, with 15 bases separating them. This CDR3 has 16 residues. Germline V gives CDR1 MNHEY, CDR2 SMNVEV (reference sequence). The chain's CDR3 is CASSYVSGTRNQPQHF. CDR3 coding DNA: TGTGCCAGCAGTTACGTGTCCGGGACCCGCAATCAGCCCCAGCATTTT.

The V call is TRBV9, the J call TRBJ2-1, with D possibly being TRBD1 (5 bases). V was pared by 3 bases and J by 5 bases, with 15 bases between. Germline CDR1 SGDLS, CDR2 YYNGEE. The CDR3 loop spans 15 amino acids. The DNA for the CDR3 is TGTGCCAGCAGCGCCAGGGTAGGAGAGAACAATGAGCAGTTCTTC. Encoded protein: CASSARVGENNEQFF.

The chain joins TRBV10-3 to TRBJ2-1, with 9 bases aligning to TRBD2. In germline, CDR1 is ENHRY, CDR2 SYGVKD. The CDR3 totals 14 residues. With V trimmed by 9 bases and J by 6 bases, 9 bases remained unmatched. CDR3 DNA sequence: TGTGCCATAGGTAGCGGGAGAGCAAGCAATGAGCAGTTCTTC. It specifies CAIGSGRASNEQFF.

V and J are TRBV6-1 and TRBJ2-3; TRBD2 is a possible D gene (5 bases). The germline V gene has CDR1 MNHNS and CDR2 SASEGT. V shed 4 bases and J shed 3 bases, with 11 bases lying between them. The CDR3 spans 14 residues. DNA for the CDR3: TGTGCCAGCAGTGTTTCTCGCGGGACAGATACGCAGTATTTT. Protein: CASSVSRGTDTQYF.

In its sample, this clonotype was seen many times. The chain links TRBV7-2 to TRBJ2-1; D is unresolved. With 8 bases removed from V and 8 bases from J, the gap between germline ends came to 19 bases. Germline lookup yields CDR1 SGHTA and CDR2 FQGNSA. This CDR3 region has 14 residues. In DNA form, the CDR3 reads TGTGCCAGCTCCCCCAGTCTTCCCCCCGATGAGCAGTTCTTC. This translates into CASSPSLPPDEQFF.

The V and J genes are TRBV6-5 and TRBJ2-7; D not certain. The germline V and J ends were trimmed by 6 bases and 2 bases, with 14 bases remaining between them. There are 14 residues in the CDR3. CDR1 and CDR2 from the germline V gene are MNHEY and SVGAGI. The chain's CDR3 is CASSNYGSTYEQYF. The CDR3 nucleotides read TGTGCCAGCAGCAACTACGGGTCAACCTACGAGCAGTACTTC.

V is TRBV20-1 and J is TRBJ2-3, with TRBD2 matching 10 bases. Trimming removed 4 bases from V and 5 bases from J; junction bases left unmatched: 6. Germline values: CDR1 DFQATT, CDR2 SNEGSKA (reference sequence). The CDR3 is made up of 14 amino acids. CDR3 sequence reads: CSATSGSQQDTQYF. CDR3 bases: TGCAGTGCTACTAGCGGGAGTCAGCAAGATACGCAGTATTTT.

This clonotype was detected ten times or more. The CDR3 coding sequence is TGTGCCAGCAGTTTTGGGACAGGGCTGGGGGACACTGAAGCTTTCTTT. Translation: CASSFGTGLGDTEAFF. The V gene is TRBV12-3 or TRBV12-4, the J gene TRBJ1-1; 9 bases match TRBD1. This CDR3 has 16 amino acids. V lost 3 bases to trimming and J lost 3 bases; unmatched junction nucleotides: 8.

In regard to this clonotype: Here the CDR3 omits its conserved ending phenylalanine or tryptophan, so a read error is the likely source. The rearrangement uses TRBV5-8 and TRBJ2-7; no definite D call. The germline V gene encodes CDR1 SGHTS and CDR2 YDEGEE. With 0 bases removed from V and 4 bases from J, the gap between germline ends came to 8 bases. The CDR3 has 13 residues. The CDR3 coding sequence is TGTGCCAGCAGCTTGGGGGCGTCTTACGAGCAGTACTCC. Its protein product is CASSLGASYEQYS.

With regard to this clonotype: The conserved phenylalanine or tryptophan is not found at the CDR3 terminus, so this likely reflects a read error. The gene calls are TRBV7-6 and TRBJ1-4, with 11 nucleotides matching TRBD1. CDR3 length: 16 residues. CDR1 is SGHVS, CDR2 FNYEAQ, per germline. The V segment lost 5 bases and the J segment 4 bases; nucleotides outside the gene matches: 6. The CDR3: CASSKDRGQVNEKLFL. CDR3 sequence (DNA): TGTGCCAGCAGCAAGGACAGGGGGCAGGTTAATGAAAAACTGTTTTTA.

This clonotype was seen only a few times. The rearrangement links TRBV7-8 to TRBJ1-6; no clear D gene. The CDR3 extends over 14 amino acids. With 6 bases removed from V and 6 bases from J, the gap between germline ends came to 12 bases. The germline CDR1 and CDR2 sequences are SGHVS and FQNEAQ. CDR3 sequence: CASSLTAPNSPLHF. The CDR3 DNA is TGTGCCAGCAGTTTAACAGCTCCTAATTCACCCCTCCACTTT.

This clonotype was observed many times. V and J are TRBV4-1 and TRBJ1-2, with D unclear. V lost 4 bases and J lost 1, with 10 bases in between. Germline CDR1 is MGHRA and CDR2 is YSYEKL. This CDR3 spans 14 amino acids. CDR3 nucleotides: TGCGCCAGCAGCCTAACCGGGAGTAACTATGGCTACACCTTC. It encodes CASSLTGSNYGYTF.

The chain joins TRBV20-1 to TRBJ2-3; 8 nucleotides line up with TRBD1. V dropped 2 bases and J dropped 11; count of bases not matched to a gene: 6. This CDR3 has 12 residues. Germline CDR1 reads DFQATT; CDR2 reads SNEGSKA (reference sequence). CDR3 sequence: CSARQGANEQYF. The CDR3 DNA reads as TGCAGTGCTAGACAGGGGGCGAATGAGCAGTATTTT.

This chain joins TRBV20-1 and TRBJ2-5; the D gene could be TRBD1 or TRBD2 (5 bases each). The CDR3 has 12 residues. Germline lookup yields CDR1 DFQATT and CDR2 SNEGSKA (reference sequence). Trimming pared 2 bases from V and 4 bases from J, leaving 8 bases between. In DNA form, the CDR3 reads TGCAGTGCTAGACCTGGGACAGAGACCCAGTACTTC. Translating it yields CSARPGTETQYF.

The V call is TRBV5-6, the J call TRBJ2-7, with D perhaps assigned TRBD1 or TRBD2 (5 bases each). This CDR3 is 13 amino acids long. Germline loops: CDR1 SGHDT, CDR2 YYEEEE. Trimming took 3 bases from V and 5 from J, leaving 12 bases between them. The CDR3 region is CASSSGTGNEQYF. The CDR3 bases are TGTGCCAGCAGCTCCGGGACGGGGAACGAGCAGTACTTC.

V and J are TRBV14 and TRBJ2-7; TRBD2 is a possible D gene (5 bases). CDR1 SGHDN and CDR2 FVKESK come from the germline V gene. V shed 1 base and J shed 6 bases, with 7 bases lying between them. The length of the CDR3 is 12 residues. DNA of the CDR3: TGTGCCAGCAGCCAAGTAGGGAGCGAGCAGTACTTC. Translated, it gives CASSQVGSEQYF. Combining the CDR3 with reference TRBV14 and TRBJ2-7 gives the whole variable domain EAGVTQFPSHSVIEKGQTVTLRCDPISGHDNLYWYRRVMGKEIKFLLHFVKESKQDESGMPNNRFLAERTGGTYSTLKVQPAELEDSGVYFCASSQVGSEQYFGPGTRLTVT.